The text below deals with one T cell receptor (beta chain). It may be a read error: a sequence one base away is much more abundant. One entry per CDR3 protein results from TCRdb running MiXCR on the RACE reads. Counted here are approximately 71,000 distinct CDR3 sequences, 11% occurring once; the ten biggest clones make up 1.4%. This sample was taken from a study of human T cells and chemical hapten exposure. Time point specified: patch test 3, about 24 weeks after DPC sensitization. Treatment denoted: therapeutic diphenylcyclopropenone sensitization with weekly scalp DPC. Germline V gene lookup returns CDR1 MNHEY and CDR2 SVGEGT. The CDR3 has 13 amino acids.

The sequences come from whole blood, collected in connection with sensitization to the hapten diphenylcyclopropenone (DPC). The chain links TRBV6-2 or TRBV6-3 to TRBJ1-5; D unresolved. This TCR came from a woman aged 50 to 65 with alopecia areata. Some clones in this sample may be carry-over from other donors' samples. The CDR3 reads CVSSYDALQPQHF. CDR3 sequence (DNA): TGTGTCAGCAGTTACGACGCACTTCAGCCCCAGCATTTT.